Listed below are T cell receptor beta chains from one sample, sequenced in a study of T-cell memory formation after mild COVID-19. TCRdb processed the 5' RACE reads anew with MiXCR; each CDR3 protein has one entry. The table includes over 350,000 distinct CDR3 sequences, 24% detected once. Sequencing was done on a sample of PBMCs or a T cell subset sorted from them (not recorded which). These receptors originate from an adult woman who had mild COVID-19 (a few samples of this study predate the infection). Cell type and time point are not known. The CDR3 runs from the conserved cysteine through the conserved F or W. The D gene is left open where the match is weak. Not every row has a clone size; where given, it reads once, few, many or a size class.

clone size: few
V gene: TRBV20-1
J gene: TRBJ2-1
D gene: TRBD2
CDR3 DNA: TGCAGTCAGAATAGCGGGGGGTACAATGAGCAGTTCTTC
CDR3 protein: CSQNSGGYNEQFF

clone size: few
V gene: TRBV4-1
J gene: TRBJ1-5
D gene: NA
CDR3 DNA: TGCGCCAGCAGCCAAGATGCCCAGGCGATTAGCTACAATCAGCCCCAGCATTTT
CDR3 protein: CASSQDAQAISYNQPQHF

clone size: few
V gene: TRBV3-1
J gene: TRBJ2-2
D gene: NA
CDR3 DNA: TGTGCCAGCAGCCAAGCCGGGGAGCTGTTTTTT
CDR3 protein: CASSQAGELFF

clone size: NA
V gene: TRBV12-3/TRBV12-4
J gene: TRBJ1-1
D gene: NA
CDR3 DNA: TGTGCCAGCACCCCACGCGTCGGCACTGAAGCTTTCTTT
CDR3 protein: CASTPRVGTEAFF

clone size: few
V gene: TRBV6-1
J gene: TRBJ2-3
D gene: TRBD1
CDR3 DNA: TGTGCCAGCGTAAGGGACAGGGGCCCTGAGACGCAGTATTTT
CDR3 protein: CASVRDRGPETQYF

clone size: NA
V gene: TRBV19
J gene: TRBJ2-7
D gene: TRBD1
CDR3 DNA: TGTGCCAGTAGTACCGCCGGGACAGGGATAAACGAGCAGTACTTC
CDR3 protein: CASSTAGTGINEQYF

clone size: NA
V gene: TRBV7-9
J gene: TRBJ2-1
D gene: TRBD1
CDR3 DNA: TGTGCCAGCAGCTCCTACCGGGACAGGGATATCAATGAGCAGTTCTTC
CDR3 protein: CASSSYRDRDINEQFF

clone size: few
V gene: TRBV9
J gene: TRBJ2-1
D gene: NA
CDR3 DNA: TGTGCCAGCAGCGTAGGTACAATAGGGGTCAATGAGCAGTTCTTC
CDR3 protein: CASSVGTIGVNEQFF

clone size: few
V gene: TRBV25-1
J gene: TRBJ1-4
D gene: TRBD1
CDR3 DNA: TGTGCCAGCAGTGAGTTTCCCGGGACAGGAAATGAAAAACTGTTTTTT
CDR3 protein: CASSEFPGTGNEKLFF

clone size: few
V gene: TRBV24-1
J gene: TRBJ2-7
D gene: NA
CDR3 DNA: TGTGCCACCAGTGATTCCCCGTCCTCGGCCCGCTACGAGCAGTACTTC
CDR3 protein: CATSDSPSSARYEQYF